This TCR beta chain was sequenced for a study of cytomegalovirus exposure and HLA in healthy donors (dated by TCRdb to the late 2010s). With regard to the full study: According to a later analysis, the roughly 130 validation repertoires were produced on the same platform as the 700 or so repertoires of the first cohort. The study aimed to test whether cataloging public T cell receptors could reveal signatures of past pathogen exposure. Besides the first cohort of some 670 subjects, a separate validation cohort made up of 120 different subjects was used. The study combined high-throughput TCR immunosequencing, statistical association of individual TCRs with disease status, and machine learning to predict cytomegalovirus infection status. Here is what the overall study found, with its caveats: It was suggested by the authors that the approach could potentially be generalized to other disease states and immunological phenotypes. Of the cluster scores, around 95% were above 0 in a later analysis, which found that TCRs clustered in the first cohort also tended to co-occur in the 130 or so validation repertoires. A total of fewer than 200 TCR beta chains were listed by the study as associated with cytomegalovirus. A later analysis lacked HLA typing for the validation cohort, so it scored co-occurrence in that cohort across all 120 repertoires. Most TCR sequences were seen in very few donors, while some public TCRs were found in many individuals. In vitro tests confirmed that three of the cytomegalovirus-associated TCR beta chains recognize cytomegalovirus antigens. In both the original and validation cohorts, the classifier was reported to diagnose cytomegalovirus status with high specificity and sensitivity.

Donors formed part of the validation cohort, which comprised 120 subjects and was distinct from the first cohort of under 850 subjects. The library was obtained by the immunoSEQ multiplex PCR assay. On the authors' methods: To diagnose cytomegalovirus status from the catalog of TCR beta chain sequences, a statistical classification framework was built. TCRdb mirrors the immuneACCESS table, restricted to in-frame sequences. Some clones are absent from its copies; in checked studies, under half trace to an unresolved V gene, and the reason for the others is unknown. D and trimming come from the DNA, and the V and J calls and clone size come from that table. For this sample the table gives about 160,000 clones, of which about nine tenths were detected only once. Together, the top ten hold just over 4% of the sample. Comments on this clone: The specificity of this receptor is unknown. No much larger clonotype is one base removed from it; base qualities were not supplied.

Source material: PBMCs. The TCR comes from a young man in good health and CMV-seropositive.

For the CDR3, the sequence is CASSEESMSTDTQYF. The sequence in DNA is TGTGCCAGCTCAGAGGAATCTATGAGCACAGATACGCAGTATTTT. The receptor chain draws on TRBV18 and TRBJ2-3; the D gene cannot be named for sure. The CDR3 goes from the cysteine to the phenylalanine over 15 residues. CDR3 DNA only is kept here, 45 bases in frame from base 1. Trimming takes 5 bases from V and 0 bases from J, and the germline ends sit 12 bases apart. The germline V gene specifies KGHSH as CDR1 and LQKENI as CDR2.